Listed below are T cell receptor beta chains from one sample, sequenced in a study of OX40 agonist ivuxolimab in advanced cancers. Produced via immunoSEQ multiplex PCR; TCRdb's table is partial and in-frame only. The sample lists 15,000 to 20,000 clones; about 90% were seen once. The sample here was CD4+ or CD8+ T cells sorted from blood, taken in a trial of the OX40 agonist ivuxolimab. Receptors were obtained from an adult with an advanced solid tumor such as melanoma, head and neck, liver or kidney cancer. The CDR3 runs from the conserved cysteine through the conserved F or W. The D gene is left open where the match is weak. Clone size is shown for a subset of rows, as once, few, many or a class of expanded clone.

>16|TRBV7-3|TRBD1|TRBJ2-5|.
CASSLTGTGARETQYF
TGTGCCAGCAGCTTAACCGGGACAGGGGCCCGAGAGACCCAGTACTTC
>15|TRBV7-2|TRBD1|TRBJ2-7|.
CASSYTTGGTYEQYF
TGTGCCAGCAGCTACACGACAGGGGGTACCTACGAGCAGTACTTC
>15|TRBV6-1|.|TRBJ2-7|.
CASSDFISLHYEQYF
TGTGCCAGCAGTGATTTCATTTCTCTTCACTACGAGCAGTACTTC
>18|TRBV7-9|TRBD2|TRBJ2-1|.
CASSDGTSGRSSYNEQFF
TGTGCCAGCAGCGATGGGACTAGCGGTAGGAGCTCCTACAATGAGCAGTTCTTC
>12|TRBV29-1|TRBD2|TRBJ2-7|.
CSGTSGSYEQYF
TGCAGCGGGACTAGCGGGAGCTACGAGCAGTACTTC
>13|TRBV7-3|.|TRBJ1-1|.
CASSSNQGNQAFF
TGTGCCAGCAGCTCCAATCAGGGAAACCAAGCTTTCTTT
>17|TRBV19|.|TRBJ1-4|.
CASSMILASGTNEKLFF
TGTGCCAGTAGTATGATTCTGGCCTCCGGAACTAATGAAAAACTGTTTTTT
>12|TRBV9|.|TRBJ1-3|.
CASSLYGNTIYF
TGTGCCAGCAGCCTCTATGGGAACACCATATATTTT
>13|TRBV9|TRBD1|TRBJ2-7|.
CASSGQGANEQYF
TGTGCCAGCAGCGGGCAGGGGGCGAACGAGCAGTACTTC
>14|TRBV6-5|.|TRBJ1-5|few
CASSERGVGQPQHF
TGTGCCAGCTCCGAACGGGGGGTCGGCCAGCCCCAGCATTTT
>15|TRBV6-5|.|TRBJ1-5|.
CASSYARGGNQPQHF
TGTGCCAGCAGTTACGCCAGGGGTGGCAATCAGCCCCAGCATTTT
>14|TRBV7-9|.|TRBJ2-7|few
CASSPPGPSYEQYF
TGTGCCAGCAGCCCCCCTGGGCCCTCCTACGAGCAGTACTTC
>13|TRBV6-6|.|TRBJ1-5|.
CASGDNSYQPQHF
TGTGCCAGCGGGGACAATAGTTATCAGCCCCAGCATTTT
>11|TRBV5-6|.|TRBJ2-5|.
CASSFGETQYF
TGTGCCAGCAGCTTTGGTGAGACCCAGTACTTC
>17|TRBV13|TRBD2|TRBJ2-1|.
CASSSWTSGSSYNEQFF
TGTGCCAGCAGCTCGTGGACTAGCGGGAGCTCCTACAATGAGCAGTTCTTC